This record looks at one TCR beta chain sequence and its context. Its antigen is not identified. MiXCR, run by TCRdb on the reads, gives a single entry per CDR3 protein. This repertoire shows about 180,000 distinct CDR3 sequences, approximately 18% found once; its top ten account for 20% to 25%. This sample stems from a study of T cell repertoires in cytomegalovirus infection. Whole-study context: From public TCR beta signatures came an indication of both CMV infection and matching HLA type. Points from the study as a whole: Dominating the ex vivo response were HLA-C-restricted CMV-specific TCR beta clonotypes. Cumulated frequencies of public TCR beta families served to identify carriers of CMV plus the relevant HLA.

The germline V and J ends were trimmed by 1 base and 0 bases, with 13 bases remaining between them. The CDR3 is 17 amino acids. Germline assignment: CDR1 SEHNR and CDR2 FQNEAQ (reference sequence). The rearrangement uses TRBV7-9 and TRBJ2-1; perhaps TRBD2 as D (6 bases). The specimen sequenced was CD8+ T cells from PBMCs. The TCR originated in a human donor in good health (CMV status not recorded). Some clones in this sample may be carry-over from other donors' samples. The CDR3 protein is CASSLGPAGASYNEQFF. The CDR3 bases are TGTGCCAGCAGCTTAGGACCAGCGGGTGCCTCCTACAATGAGCAGTTCTTC.